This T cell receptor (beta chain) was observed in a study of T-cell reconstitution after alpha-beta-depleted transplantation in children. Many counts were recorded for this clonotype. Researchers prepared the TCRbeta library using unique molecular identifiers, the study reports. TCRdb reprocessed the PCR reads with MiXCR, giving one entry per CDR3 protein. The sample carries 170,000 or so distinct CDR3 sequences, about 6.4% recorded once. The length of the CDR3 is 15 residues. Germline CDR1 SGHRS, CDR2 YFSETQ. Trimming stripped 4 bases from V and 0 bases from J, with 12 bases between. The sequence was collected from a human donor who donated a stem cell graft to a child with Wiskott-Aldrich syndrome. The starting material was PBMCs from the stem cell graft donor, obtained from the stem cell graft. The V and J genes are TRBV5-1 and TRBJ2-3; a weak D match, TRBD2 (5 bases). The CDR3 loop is CASSPGIVSTDTQYF. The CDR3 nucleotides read TGCGCCAGCAGCCCCGGGATTGTAAGCACAGATACGCAGTATTTT.